Presented here are 32 T cell receptor beta chains from one specimen sequenced in a study of radiotherapy plus CTLA-4 blockade in lung cancer. Measured with immunoSEQ multiplex PCR; TCRdb has only the in-frame clones, and not every one. Of about 59,000 clones listed, around 74% are singletons. The sample was peripheral blood, taken from a patient treated with radiotherapy plus ipilimumab. The receptor set was obtained from a human donor with non-small cell lung cancer whose response to radiotherapy plus ipilimumab could not be evaluated.

The chain couples TRBV11-2 to TRBJ2-7; D possibly corresponds to TRBD2 (5 bases). The length of the CDR3 is 12 residues. The germline CDR1 and CDR2 sequences are SGHAT and FQNNGV. Trimming removed 1 base at V and 4 bases at J, with 5 bases between. The CDR3 is CASSLAGYEQYF. CDR3 nucleotides: TGTGCCAGCAGCTTAGCGGGGTACGAGCAGTACTTC.

The chain joins TRBV27 to TRBJ1-1, with D unresolved. Germline CDR1 is MNHEY and CDR2 is SMNVEV (reference sequence). The CDR3 spans 12 residues. The V gene lost 6 bases and the J gene lost 2 bases, with 7 bases spanning the gap. The CDR3 reads CASSHSNTEAFF. In nucleotides, the CDR3 is TGTGCCAGCAGCCACAGTAACACTGAAGCTTTCTTT.

The CDR3 DNA reads TGTGCCAGCAGCCCCCTGTCGAACACTGAAGCTTTCTTT. It encodes CASSPLSNTEAFF. The chain couples TRBV6-6 to TRBJ1-1; D not certain. Germline assignment: CDR1 MNHNY and CDR2 SVGAGI (reference sequence). This CDR3 has 13 amino acids. V dropped 6 bases and J dropped 1 base, with 9 bases sitting between them.

Concerning this clone itself: Other nucleotide sequences in the sample specify the same CDR3. The chain is built from TRBV9 and TRBJ1-4; D is ambiguous. The germline V gene has CDR1 SGDLS and CDR2 YYNGEE. Deletions cut 0 bases from V and 4 bases from J, with 22 bases between. The CDR3 covers 19 residues. Here the CDR3 reads CASSVAGWGGRRGNEKLFF. CDR3 nucleotide sequence: TGTGCCAGCAGCGTAGCCGGATGGGGTGGGAGGCGGGGTAATGAAAAACTGTTTTTT.

The V gene is TRBV5-1, the J gene TRBJ2-3; TRBD1 might be the D (7 bases). Trimming cost V 3 bases and J 6 bases, with 14 bases left between them. CDR1 is SGHRS, CDR2 YFSETQ, per germline. The CDR3 covers 14 residues. The CDR3: CASSSGPGGDTQYF. Written as DNA, the CDR3 is TGCGCCAGCAGCTCGGGGCCAGGGGGGGATACGCAGTATTTT.

This clone showed up just a few times. The chain joins TRBV9 to TRBJ1-4; TRBD1 agrees at 7 bases. The CDR3 has 16 amino acids. Looked up from germline, CDR1 is SGDLS and CDR2 is YYNGEE. The V and J ends lost 3 bases and 5 bases, in that order; junction bases with no gene match: 10. The CDR3 region is CASSGGKTGINEKLFF. In DNA, the CDR3 is TGTGCCAGCAGCGGGGGCAAGACAGGGATAAATGAAAAACTGTTTTTT. The variable domain in full, completed from reference TRBV9 and TRBJ1-4, reads DSGVTQTPKHLITATGQRVTLRCSPRSGDLSVYWYQQSLDQGLQFLIQYYNGEERAKGNILERFSAQQFPDLHSELNLSSLELGDSALYFCASSGGKTGINEKLFFGSGTQLSVL.

The chain has TRBV6-5 and TRBJ2-2, with a possible D match to TRBD1 (5 bases). The CDR3 totals 14 residues. Per germline, CDR1 MNHEY and CDR2 SVGAGI. V shed 2 bases and J shed 2 bases, with 6 bases lying between them. The CDR3 here is CASSYQGNTGELFF. CDR3 nucleotide sequence: TGTGCCAGCAGTTACCAGGGTAACACCGGGGAGCTGTTTTTT.

This sequence joins TRBV6-6 and TRBJ1-3; tentatively, D is TRBD1 (5 bases). V was cut by 2 bases and J by 4 bases, with 9 bases left in between. Germline assignment: CDR1 MNHNY and CDR2 SVGAGI (reference sequence). The CDR3 is made up of 14 amino acids. The CDR3 coding sequence is TGTGCCAGCAGTTACCGGGCAGGGGGAAACACCATATATTTT. This gives the protein CASSYRAGGNTIYF.

The V gene is TRBV7-2, the J gene TRBJ2-7; D possibly corresponds to TRBD2 (6 bases). Trimming took 3 bases from V and 3 from J, leaving 12 bases between them. Germline V gives CDR1 SGHTA, CDR2 FQGNSA. CDR3 size: 14 residues. The CDR3 bases are TGTGCCAGCAGCTTCGGACACGGGAGCTACGAGCAGTACTTC. The encoded protein is CASSFGHGSYEQYF.

This chain uses TRBV27 with TRBJ2-1; 15 bases fit TRBD2. From germline, CDR1 is MNHEY and CDR2 SMNVEV (reference sequence). This CDR3 contains 16 residues. With 5 bases clipped from V and 6 bases from J, the junction kept 5 bases outside the gene matches. This CDR3 reads CASSGGLAGGSNEQFF. CDR3 coding DNA: TGTGCCAGCAGTGGGGGACTAGCGGGAGGCTCCAATGAGCAGTTCTTC.

In DNA, the CDR3 is TGTGCCAGCAGTCGGACAGGGTTGGATGGCTACACCTTC. Protein: CASSRTGLDGYTF. The chain couples TRBV6-6 to TRBJ1-2, with 8 nucleotides matching TRBD1. The CDR3 extends over 13 amino acids. Looked up from germline, CDR1 is MNHNY and CDR2 is SVGAGI (reference sequence). V shed 5 bases and J 6 bases; nucleotides not matched to a gene: 5.

The chain employs TRBV7-3 and TRBJ1-6; D gene ambiguous. This CDR3 is 16 amino acids long. Trimming removed 2 bases at V and 6 bases at J, with 14 bases between. Germline V gives CDR1 SGHTA, CDR2 FQGTGA. For the CDR3, the DNA is TGTGCCAGCAGCTTACCGACCGGGTCGCCTAATTCACCCCTCCACTTT. Translated: CASSLPTGSPNSPLHF. The full variable domain, completed using reference TRBV7-3 and TRBJ1-6, is GAGVSQTPSNKVTEKGKYVELRCDPISGHTALYWYRQSLGQGPEFLIYFQGTGAADDSGLPNDRFFAVRPEGSVSTLKIQRTERGDSAVYLCASSLPTGSPNSPLHFGNGTRLTVT.

The rearrangement uses TRBV28 and TRBJ2-3; TRBD2 matches at 10 bases. The CDR3 is 17 amino acids. Per germline, CDR1 MDHEN and CDR2 SYDVKM. V was pared by 6 bases and J by 6 bases, with 15 bases of the junction left unmatched. CDR3 amino acids: CASRLGGAGGRRDTQYF. The CDR3 DNA sequence: TGTGCCAGCAGACTTGGCGGAGCGGGAGGGCGTCGGGATACGCAGTATTTT.

Only a few counts were recorded for this clone. This chain uses TRBV14 with TRBJ2-5; 7 positions match TRBD1. CDR3 length: 14 amino acids. Unmatched junction bases numbered 2, after V lost 1 base and J lost 3 bases. Germline V CDR1 and CDR2: SGHDN, FVKESK. For the CDR3, the DNA is TGTGCCAGCAGCCAAGGGGACAGAAAAGAGACCCAGTACTTC. It translates to CASSQGDRKETQYF. The full variable domain, completed using reference TRBV14 and TRBJ2-5, is EAGVTQFPSHSVIEKGQTVTLRCDPISGHDNLYWYRRVMGKEIKFLLHFVKESKQDESGMPNNRFLAERTGGTYSTLKVQPAELEDSGVYFCASSQGDRKETQYFGPGTRLLVL.

This clone is a singleton in its sample. The chain links TRBV7-9 to TRBJ1-2; D is perhaps TRBD1 (6 bases). The V and J ends lost 1 base and 6 bases respectively, with 15 bases between them. This CDR3 has 15 amino acids. CDR1 and CDR2 from the germline V gene are SEHNR and FQNEAQ (reference sequence). CDR3 sequence (DNA): TGTGCCAGCAGCTTAGGAGGGACACCGGGCCATGGCTACACCTTC. Translating gives CASSLGGTPGHGYTF. Looking up the rest from reference TRBV7-9 and TRBJ1-2 gives the full variable domain: DTGVSQNPRHKITKRGQNVTFRCDPISEHNRLYWYRQTLGQGPEFLTYFQNEAQLEKSRLLSDRFSAERPKGSFSTLEIQRTEQGDSAMYLCASSLGGTPGHGYTFGSGTRLTVV.

This chain connects TRBV5-6 to TRBJ1-1; 11 bases are shared with TRBD1. The ends lost 2 bases at V and 4 bases at J; junction bases unmatched: 7. This CDR3 region has 16 residues. Germline-derived CDR1 and CDR2 are SGHDT and YYEEEE. CDR3 in amino acids: CASSLWWGTGGTEAFF. The DNA of the CDR3 is TGTGCCAGCAGCTTATGGTGGGGGACAGGGGGCACTGAAGCTTTCTTT. The full variable domain, in which reference TRBV5-6 and TRBJ1-1 provide the parts outside the CDR3, is DAGVTQSPTHLIKTRGQQVTLRCSPKSGHDTVSWYQQALGQGPQFIFQYYEEEERQRGNFPDRFSGHQFPNYSSELNVNALLLGDSALYLCASSLWWGTGGTEAFFGQGTRLTVV.

The gene calls are TRBV6-6 and TRBJ1-1; unclear D gene. Trimming shortened V by 0 bases and J by 8 bases, and 13 bases separated the two germline ends. Germline loops: CDR1 MNHNY, CDR2 SVGAGI (reference sequence). This CDR3 has 14 residues. In DNA form, the CDR3 reads TGTGCCAGCAGTTACTCGATCCCAGCGGCCGAAGCTTTCTTT. It is translated as CASSYSIPAAEAFF.

The rearrangement uses TRBV27 and TRBJ1-5, with no clear D. Germline loops: CDR1 MNHEY, CDR2 SMNVEV (reference sequence). V lost 0 bases and J lost 3, with 12 bases in between. The CDR3 sequence is 16 residues long. For the CDR3, the DNA is TGTGCCAGCAGTTTATCGGCCGGGGATTACAATCAGCCCCAGCATTTT. Its translation: CASSLSAGDYNQPQHF.

This clone turned up a few times. The chain couples TRBV27 to TRBJ2-7, with D perhaps matching TRBD1 (6 bases). This CDR3 is built from 15 residues. The V end lost 1 base, the J end lost 7 bases, and 17 bases lay between the germline ends. Germline-derived CDR1 and CDR2 are MNHEY and SMNVEV (reference sequence). CDR3 in DNA: TGTGCCAGCAGTTTATTGTCGGGGAGTCAGGGGGAGCAGTACTTC. Translated: CASSLLSGSQGEQYF.

This clone was observed a single time. The V call is TRBV30, the J call TRBJ1-6; 8 bases are shared with TRBD1. The ends lost 4 bases at V and 2 bases at J; junction bases unmatched: 10. CDR1 and CDR2 (germline): GTSNPN, SVGIG (reference sequence). This CDR3 comprises 17 residues. The CDR3 sequence is CAWNYRTGPPYNSPLHF. The CDR3 DNA reads TGTGCCTGGAATTACAGGACAGGGCCGCCCTATAATTCACCCCTCCACTTT.

This chain connects TRBV7-6 to TRBJ2-6, with 7 bases that match TRBD1. J was trimmed by 3 bases and V by 4 bases; bases with no gene match: 6. The germline V gene has CDR1 SGHVS and CDR2 FNYEAQ. The CDR3 contains 16 residues. This chain's CDR3 is CASSSHRGRGANVLTF. CDR3 coding DNA: TGTGCCAGCAGCTCTCACAGGGGCCGTGGGGCCAACGTCCTGACTTTC. Together with reference TRBV7-6 and TRBJ2-6, the CDR3 gives the full variable domain: GAGVSQSPRYKVTKRGQDVALRCDPISGHVSLYWYRQALGQGPEFLTYFNYEAQQDKSGLPNDRFSAERPEGSISTLTIQRTEQRDSAMYRCASSSHRGRGANVLTFGAGSRLTVL.

Many counts were recorded for this clone. This chain connects TRBV6-6 to TRBJ2-5; 8 bases line up with TRBD1. V lost 2 bases to trimming and J lost 2 bases; unmatched junction nucleotides: 1. This CDR3 spans 14 amino acids. Germline V gene sequence: CDR1 MNHNY, CDR2 SVGAGI (reference sequence). The CDR3 bases are TGTGCCAGCAGTTACCGGACAGGGCAAGAGACCCAGTACTTC. Amino acids: CASSYRTGQETQYF.

This rearrangement joins TRBV14 to TRBJ2-3; TRBD2 agrees at 7 bases. CDR1 is SGHDN and CDR2 is FVKESK in the germline V gene. V shed 4 bases and J 6 bases; nucleotides not matched to a gene: 10. This CDR3 is built from 15 residues. The CDR3 nucleotides are TGTGCCAGCAGCCTGAGGTTCACTAGCGCGGATACGCAGTATTTT. Translation: CASSLRFTSADTQYF.

In regard to this clone: Other nucleotide sequences in the sample specify the same CDR3. The chain joins TRBV9 to TRBJ1-1; 8 bases match TRBD1. The germline gives CDR1 SGDLS, CDR2 YYNGEE. The CDR3 runs 14 residues. The ends lost 4 bases at V and 1 base at J; junction bases unmatched: 3. This chain's CDR3 is CASSPGTGNTEAFF. The CDR3 DNA reads TGTGCCAGCAGCCCGGGGACAGGGAACACTGAAGCTTTCTTT.

J is TRBJ2-2 and V is TRBV9; tentatively, D is TRBD2 (6 bases). V was shortened by 3 bases and J by 6 bases, with 9 bases between the two germline ends. CDR1 is SGDLS and CDR2 is YYNGEE in the germline V gene. This CDR3 has 13 residues. CDR3 sequence reads: CASSARESGELFF. The DNA for the CDR3 is TGTGCCAGCAGCGCGCGGGAATCCGGGGAGCTGTTTTTT.

This clone was counted only a few times. The chain recombines TRBV5-5 with TRBJ2-1; D is perhaps TRBD2 (5 bases). Germline V gene sequence: CDR1 SGHKS, CDR2 YYEKEE (reference sequence). V was shortened by 0 bases and J by 9 bases, with 7 bases between the two germline ends. The CDR3 spans 12 residues. CDR3 sequence (DNA): TGTGCCAGCAGCTTGGTTGGGAGTGAGCAGTTCTTC. Encoded protein: CASSLVGSEQFF.

This clone was counted between two and nine times. One end of the junction varies from germline; a read error may be responsible. V usage is TRBV6-4 and J usage is TRBJ1-5; TRBD1 agrees at 7 bases. Germline V gene lookup returns CDR1 MRHNA and CDR2 SNTAGT. CDR3 size: 12 residues. CDR3 loop: CDGQGGNQPQHF. CDR3 bases: TGCGACGGGCAGGGGGGCAATCAGCCCCAGCATTTT.

The chain is built from TRBV7-5 and TRBJ1-4; TRBD1 was called by the table and not checked on the DNA. TRBV7-5 is described as a pseudogene. The length of the CDR3 is 17 residues. The DNA of the CDR3 is TGTGCCAGAAGCCTAATTCAGCAGGGGGCGTCCGGAGAAAAACTGTTTTTT. Translated, it gives CARSLIQQGASGEKLFF.

This chain connects TRBV21-1 to TRBJ2-1; TRBD2 is the table's D call, not checked against the DNA. TRBV21-1 is marked as a pseudogene. CDR3 length: 18 amino acids. CDR3 coding DNA: TGTGCCAGCAGCCACCCTTGCAGCGGGATCCACTCCTACAATGAGCAGTTCTTC. Amino acids: CASSHPCSGIHSYNEQFF.

The gene calls are TRBV2 and TRBJ2-7; D is perhaps TRBD1 (5 bases). Germline CDR1 and CDR2: SNHLY and FYNNEI. Trimming took 6 bases from V and 3 from J, leaving 12 bases between them. The CDR3 spans 13 residues. CDR3 coding DNA: TGTGCCAGCAGGAACAGGTCCCTCTACGAGCAGTACTTC. Protein product: CASRNRSLYEQYF.

This clone has only a few counts. V usage is TRBV27 and J usage is TRBJ1-6; D is possibly TRBD1 (6 bases). Germline-derived CDR1 and CDR2 are MNHEY and SMNVEV (reference sequence). The CDR3 is 12 amino acids. V was shortened by 8 bases and J by 10 bases, with 12 bases between the two germline ends. Here the CDR3 DNA reads TGTGCCAGCCGTAAGGGGGAGTCACCCCTCCACTTT. Amino acid sequence: CASRKGESPLHF.

The chain combines TRBV7-9 with TRBJ2-5, with 10 nucleotides matching TRBD1. Germline V CDR1 and CDR2: SEHNR, FQNEAQ (reference sequence). CDR3 size: 16 residues. J was trimmed by 5 bases and V by 4 bases; bases with no gene match: 10. The CDR3 loop is CASSSPGQGYLETQYF. CDR3 nucleotide sequence: TGTGCCAGCAGCTCCCCGGGACAGGGGTATTTGGAGACCCAGTACTTC. The whole variable domain, remainder taken from reference TRBV7-9 and TRBJ2-5, is DTGVSQNPRHKITKRGQNVTFRCDPISEHNRLYWYRQTLGQGPEFLTYFQNEAQLEKSRLLSDRFSAERPKGSFSTLEIQRTEQGDSAMYLCASSSPGQGYLETQYFGPGTRLLVL.